This T cell receptor beta chain was observed in a study of identifying expanded T cells in peripheral blood. Profiling relied on immunoSEQ multiplex PCR, and the TCRdb table lists in-frame clones only, not all of them. Found here are 120,000 or so clones, over 65% of them singletons; the top ten hold 3% to 4%. Germline V gene sequence: CDR1 LNHNV, CDR2 YYDKDF (reference sequence). The CDR3 loop spans 14 amino acids. V lost 0 bases and J lost 8; bases outside the gene matches: 5. The TCR comes from a person aged 18-70 years in good health. The chain recombines TRBV15 with TRBJ1-2, with 8 bases aligning to TRBD1. Sequencing was done on a sample of blood. CDR3 loop: CATSRDPGGGGYTF. The CDR3 DNA is TGTGCCACCAGCAGAGATCCAGGGGGCGGCGGCTACACCTTC.